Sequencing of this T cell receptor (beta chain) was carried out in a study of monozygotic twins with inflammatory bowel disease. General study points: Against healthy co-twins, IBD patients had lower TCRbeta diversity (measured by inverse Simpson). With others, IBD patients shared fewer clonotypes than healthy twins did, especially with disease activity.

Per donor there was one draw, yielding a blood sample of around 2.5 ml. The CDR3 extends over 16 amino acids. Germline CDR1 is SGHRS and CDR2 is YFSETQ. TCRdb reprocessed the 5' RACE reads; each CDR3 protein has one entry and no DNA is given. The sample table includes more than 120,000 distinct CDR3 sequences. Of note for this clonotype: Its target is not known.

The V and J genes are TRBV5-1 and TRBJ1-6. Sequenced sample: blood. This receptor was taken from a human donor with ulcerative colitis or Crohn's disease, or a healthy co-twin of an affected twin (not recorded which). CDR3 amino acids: CASSSTGGTYNSPLHF.